The sequence of this T cell receptor (beta chain) was determined in a study of CD8 T cells in Susac syndrome. When the RNA was reverse transcribed, random hexamers were used with an input of roughly 0.45 to 1 ug. TCRdb re-called the immunoSEQ multiplex PCR reads with MiXCR, one entry per CDR3 protein. The sample records approximately 80,000 distinct CDR3 sequences, around 94% being singletons. In germline, CDR1 is SGHTA, CDR2 FQGNSA. Unmatched junction bases numbered 13, after V lost 3 bases and J lost 9 bases. The CDR3 has 17 residues. The receptor's source is a human donor with Susac syndrome. The V and J genes are TRBV7-2 and TRBJ2-5, with 13 bases matching TRBD2. The specimen sequenced was CD8+ T cells from PBMCs. CDR3: CASSFDGTSGVKGSQYF. The DNA for the CDR3 is TGTGCCAGCAGCTTCGACGGGACTAGCGGGGTCAAGGGCTCCCAGTACTTC.